Given below is one TCR beta chain in context. CDR1 and CDR2 from the germline V gene are MGHRA and YSYEKL. The J segment lost 4 bases and the V segment lost 3 bases, leaving 6 bases of the junction unmatched. The CDR3 is 17 amino acids. The data belong to a study of neoadjuvant anti-PD-1 for oral cavity cancer. As for the study in general: Nivolumab at 3 mg/kg was mostly given biweekly, three to four doses, pre-surgery.

Time point given: after neoadjuvant nivolumab, at surgical resection. Assay used: immunoSEQ multiplex PCR; TCRdb lists only in-frame clones, some missing. The data hold around 65,000 clones, with 85% to 90% observed a single time. The input for sequencing was PBMCs, taken after nivolumab (anti-PD-1) treatment. The source of this sequence is a person between 35 and 79 years old with oral cavity squamous cell carcinoma. The chain employs TRBV4-1 and TRBJ2-3; TRBD2 agrees at 14 bases. DNA of the CDR3: TGCGCCAGCAGCCAGGGACTAGCGGGAGTCCGCGCAGATACGCAGTATTTT. Its protein product is CASSQGLAGVRADTQYF.